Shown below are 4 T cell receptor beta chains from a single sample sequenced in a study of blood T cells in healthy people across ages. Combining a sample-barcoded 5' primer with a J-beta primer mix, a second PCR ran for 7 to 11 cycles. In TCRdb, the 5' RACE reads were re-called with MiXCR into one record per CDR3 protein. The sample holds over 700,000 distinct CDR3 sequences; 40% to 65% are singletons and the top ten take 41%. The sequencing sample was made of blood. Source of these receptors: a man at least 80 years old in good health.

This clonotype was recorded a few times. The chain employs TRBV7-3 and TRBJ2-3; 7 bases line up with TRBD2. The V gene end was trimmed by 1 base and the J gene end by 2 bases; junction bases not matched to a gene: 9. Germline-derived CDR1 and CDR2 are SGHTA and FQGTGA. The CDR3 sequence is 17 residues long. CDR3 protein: CASSLNRGLGATDTQYF. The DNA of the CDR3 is TGTGCCAGCAGCTTAAATCGAGGACTAGGAGCCACAGATACGCAGTATTTT.

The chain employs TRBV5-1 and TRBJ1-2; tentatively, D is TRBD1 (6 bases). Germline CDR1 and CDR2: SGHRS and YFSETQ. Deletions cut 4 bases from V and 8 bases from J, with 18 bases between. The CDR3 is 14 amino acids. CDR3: CASSPHQGPQGYTF. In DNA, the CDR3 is TGCGCCAGCAGCCCACATCAGGGGCCTCAGGGCTACACCTTC.

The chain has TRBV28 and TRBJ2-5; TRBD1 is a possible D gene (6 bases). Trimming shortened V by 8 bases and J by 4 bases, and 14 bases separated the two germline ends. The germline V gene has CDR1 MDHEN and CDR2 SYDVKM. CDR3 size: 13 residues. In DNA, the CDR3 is TGTGCCAGCGGCTCCACAGGGCGAGAGACCCAGTACTTC. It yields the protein CASGSTGRETQYF.

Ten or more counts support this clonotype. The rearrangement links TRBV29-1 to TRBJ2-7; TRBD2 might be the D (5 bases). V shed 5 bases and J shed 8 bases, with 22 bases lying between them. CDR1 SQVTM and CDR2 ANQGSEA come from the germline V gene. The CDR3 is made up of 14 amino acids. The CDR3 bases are TGCAGCGTTACGACGGGGAGCGGACTCTGGAAGCAGTACTTC. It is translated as CSVTTGSGLWKQYF.